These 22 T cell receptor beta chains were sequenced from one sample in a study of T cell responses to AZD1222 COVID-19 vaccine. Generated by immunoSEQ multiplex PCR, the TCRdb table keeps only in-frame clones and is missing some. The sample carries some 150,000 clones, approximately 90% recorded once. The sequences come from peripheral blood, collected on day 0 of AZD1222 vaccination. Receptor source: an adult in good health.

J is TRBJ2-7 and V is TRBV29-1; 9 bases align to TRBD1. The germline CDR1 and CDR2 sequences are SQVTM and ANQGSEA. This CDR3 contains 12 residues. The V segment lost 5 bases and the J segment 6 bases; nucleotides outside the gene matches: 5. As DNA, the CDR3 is TGCAGCGTTCGACAGGGGGTGGGCGAGCAGTACTTC. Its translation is CSVRQGVGEQYF.

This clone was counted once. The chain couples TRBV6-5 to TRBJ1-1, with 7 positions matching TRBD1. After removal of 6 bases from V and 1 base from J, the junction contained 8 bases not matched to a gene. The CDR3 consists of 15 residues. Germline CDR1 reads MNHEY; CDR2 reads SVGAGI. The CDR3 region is CASSYPGQRNTEAFF. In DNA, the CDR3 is TGTGCCAGCAGCTACCCGGGACAGCGGAACACTGAAGCTTTCTTT.

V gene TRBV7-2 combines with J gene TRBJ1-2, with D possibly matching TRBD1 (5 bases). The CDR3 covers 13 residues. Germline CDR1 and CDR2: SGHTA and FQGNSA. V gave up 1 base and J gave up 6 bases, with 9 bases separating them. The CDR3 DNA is TGTGCCAGCAGCTTAGACAGGAATGATGGCTACACCTTC. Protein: CASSLDRNDGYTF.

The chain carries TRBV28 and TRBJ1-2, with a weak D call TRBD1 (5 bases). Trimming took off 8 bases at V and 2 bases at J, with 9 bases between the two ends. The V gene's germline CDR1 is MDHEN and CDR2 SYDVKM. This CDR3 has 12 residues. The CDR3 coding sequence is TGTGCCAGCGGGGGGGAGAACTATGGCTACACCTTC. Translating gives CASGGENYGYTF.

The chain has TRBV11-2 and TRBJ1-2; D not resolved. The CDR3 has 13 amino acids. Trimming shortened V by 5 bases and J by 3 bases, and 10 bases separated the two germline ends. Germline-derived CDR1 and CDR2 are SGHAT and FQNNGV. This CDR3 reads CASSLAGYYGYTF. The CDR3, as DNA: TGTGCCAGCAGCCTAGCGGGATACTATGGCTACACCTTC.

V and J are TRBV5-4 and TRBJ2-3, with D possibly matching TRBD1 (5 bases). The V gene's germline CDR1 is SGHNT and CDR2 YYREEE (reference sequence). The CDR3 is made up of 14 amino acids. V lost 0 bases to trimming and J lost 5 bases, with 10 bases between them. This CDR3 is CASSLGQTGDTQYF. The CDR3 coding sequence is TGTGCCAGCAGCTTGGGACAGACGGGAGATACGCAGTATTTT.

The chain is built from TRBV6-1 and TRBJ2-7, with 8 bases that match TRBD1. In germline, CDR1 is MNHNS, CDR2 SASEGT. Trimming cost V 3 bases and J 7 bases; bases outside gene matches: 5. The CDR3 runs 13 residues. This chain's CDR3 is CASSDQGAEEQYF. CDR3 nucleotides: TGTGCCAGCAGTGACCAGGGGGCGGAAGAGCAGTACTTC.

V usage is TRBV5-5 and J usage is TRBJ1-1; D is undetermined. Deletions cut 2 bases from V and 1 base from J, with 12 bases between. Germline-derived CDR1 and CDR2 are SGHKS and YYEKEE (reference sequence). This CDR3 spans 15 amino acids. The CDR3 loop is CASSFRLLTNTEAFF. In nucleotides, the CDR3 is TGTGCCAGCAGCTTTCGTCTGTTGACGAACACTGAAGCTTTCTTT.

CDR3 DNA: TGTGCCAGCAGTCCCGGACACAACTATGGCTACACCTTC. This gives the protein CASSPGHNYGYTF. This chain connects TRBV6-6 to TRBJ1-2; possibly TRBD1 for D (5 bases). Germline CDR1 and CDR2: MNHNY and SVGAGI (reference sequence). The CDR3 extends over 13 amino acids. V lost 5 bases, J lost 2 bases, and 9 bases lay in between.

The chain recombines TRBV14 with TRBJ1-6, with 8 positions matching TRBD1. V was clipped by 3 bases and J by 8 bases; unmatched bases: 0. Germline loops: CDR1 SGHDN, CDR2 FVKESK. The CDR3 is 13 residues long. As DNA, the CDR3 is TGTGCCAGCAGCCAGACAGGGGATTCACCCCTCCACTTT. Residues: CASSQTGDSPLHF.

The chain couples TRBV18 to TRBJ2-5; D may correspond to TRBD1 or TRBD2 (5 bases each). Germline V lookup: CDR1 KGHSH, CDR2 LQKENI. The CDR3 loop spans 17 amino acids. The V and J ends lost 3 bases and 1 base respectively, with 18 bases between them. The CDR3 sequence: CASSPRGALASQETQYF. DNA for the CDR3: TGTGCCAGCTCACCCAGAGGGGCCCTCGCCTCCCAAGAGACCCAGTACTTC.

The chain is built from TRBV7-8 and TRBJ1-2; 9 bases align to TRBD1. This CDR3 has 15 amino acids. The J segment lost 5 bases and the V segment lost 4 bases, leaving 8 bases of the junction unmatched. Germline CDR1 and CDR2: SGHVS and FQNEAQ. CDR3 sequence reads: CASSSRTGDRYGYTF. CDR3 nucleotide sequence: TGTGCCAGCAGCTCCAGGACAGGGGATCGGTATGGCTACACCTTC.

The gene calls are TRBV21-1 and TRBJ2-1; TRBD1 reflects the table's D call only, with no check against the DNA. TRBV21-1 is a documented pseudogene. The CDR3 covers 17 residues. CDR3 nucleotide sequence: TGTGCCAGCAGCAAAGGACAGACTGGCATCTACGTCAATGAGCAGTTCTTC. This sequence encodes CASSKGQTGIYVNEQFF.

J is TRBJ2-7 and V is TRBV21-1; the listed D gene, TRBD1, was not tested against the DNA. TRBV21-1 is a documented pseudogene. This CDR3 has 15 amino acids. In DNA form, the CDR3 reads TGTGCCAGCACCCAAAATGAACAGGGTGGGGCCGAGCAGTACTTC. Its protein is CASTQNEQGGAEQYF.

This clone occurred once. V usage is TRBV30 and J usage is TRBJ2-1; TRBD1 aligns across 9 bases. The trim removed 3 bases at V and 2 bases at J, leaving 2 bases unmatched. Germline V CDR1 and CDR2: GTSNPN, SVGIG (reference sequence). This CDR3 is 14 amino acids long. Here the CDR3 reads CAWSRDRAYNEQFF. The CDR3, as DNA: TGTGCCTGGAGCCGGGACAGGGCCTACAATGAGCAGTTCTTC.

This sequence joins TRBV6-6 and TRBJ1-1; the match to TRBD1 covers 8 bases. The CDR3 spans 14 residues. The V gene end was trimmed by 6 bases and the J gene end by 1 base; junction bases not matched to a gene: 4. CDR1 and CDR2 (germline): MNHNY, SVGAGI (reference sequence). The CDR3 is CASSTDRANTEAFF. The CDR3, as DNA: TGTGCCAGCAGCACGGACAGGGCGAACACTGAAGCTTTCTTT.

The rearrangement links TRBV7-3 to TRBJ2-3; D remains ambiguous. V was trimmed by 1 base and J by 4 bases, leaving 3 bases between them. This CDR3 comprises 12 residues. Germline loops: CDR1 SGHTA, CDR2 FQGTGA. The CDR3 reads CASSLSADTQYF. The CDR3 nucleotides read TGTGCCAGCAGCTTAAGTGCAGATACGCAGTATTTT.

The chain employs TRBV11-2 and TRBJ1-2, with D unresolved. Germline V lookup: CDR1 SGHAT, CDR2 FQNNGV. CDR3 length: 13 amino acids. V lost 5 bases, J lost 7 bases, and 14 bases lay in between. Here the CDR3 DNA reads TGTGCCAGCAGCCATCATGAGTTAATTGGCTACACCTTC. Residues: CASSHHELIGYTF. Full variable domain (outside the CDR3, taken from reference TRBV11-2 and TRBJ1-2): EAGVAQSPRYKIIEKRQSVAFWCNPISGHATLYWYQQILGQGPKLLIQFQNNGVVDDSQLPKDRFSAERLKGVDSTLKIQPAKLEDSAVYLCASSHHELIGYTFGSGTRLTVV.

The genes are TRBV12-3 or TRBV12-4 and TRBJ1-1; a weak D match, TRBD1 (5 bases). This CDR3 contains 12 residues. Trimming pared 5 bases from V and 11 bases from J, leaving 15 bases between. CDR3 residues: CASSKRQGVAFF. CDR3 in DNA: TGTGCCAGCAGTAAACGACAAGGGGTGGCTTTCTTT.

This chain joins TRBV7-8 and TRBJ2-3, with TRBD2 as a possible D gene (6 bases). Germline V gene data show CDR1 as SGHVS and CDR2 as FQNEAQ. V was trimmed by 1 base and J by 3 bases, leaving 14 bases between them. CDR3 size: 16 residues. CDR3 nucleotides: TGTGCCAGCAGCTTAGATAGGGGACTGCAAACAGATACGCAGTATTTT. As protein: CASSLDRGLQTDTQYF.

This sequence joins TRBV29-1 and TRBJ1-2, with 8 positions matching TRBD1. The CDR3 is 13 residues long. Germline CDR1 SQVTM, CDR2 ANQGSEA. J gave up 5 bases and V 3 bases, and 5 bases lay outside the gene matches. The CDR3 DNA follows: TGCAGCGTTGATTGGCAGGGGGCGTATGGCTACACCTTC. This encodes CSVDWQGAYGYTF. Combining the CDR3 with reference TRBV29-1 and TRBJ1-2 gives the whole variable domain SAVISQKPSRDICQRGTSLTIQCQVDSQVTMMFWYRQQPGQSLTLIATANQGSEATYESGFVIDKFPISRPNLTFSTLTVSNMSPEDSSIYLCSVDWQGAYGYTFGSGTRLTVV.

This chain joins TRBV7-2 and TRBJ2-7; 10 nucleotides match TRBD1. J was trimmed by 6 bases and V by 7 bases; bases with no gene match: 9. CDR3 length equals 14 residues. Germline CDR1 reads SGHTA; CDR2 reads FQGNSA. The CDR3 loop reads CASNAGQGLGEQYF. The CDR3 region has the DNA TGTGCCAGCAACGCGGGACAGGGGCTAGGCGAGCAGTACTTC.